A single sample is the source of the 23 T cell receptor beta chains below, sequenced in a study of molecular identifiers for immune sequencing clone quantification. MiXCR, run by TCRdb on the PCR reads, gives a single entry per CDR3 protein. Among around 89,000 distinct CDR3 sequences, 15% to 20% were seen once, and the ten largest hold roughly 0.85%. Input material: naive CD8+ T cells from blood, with Jurkat cell RNA spiked in. Subset noted: FACS-sorted CD8+CD4-CCR7+CD45RA+ naive T cells. Every receptor here comes from a human donor in good health. Some libraries in this study had Jurkat cell RNA spiked in.

The table lists this clonotype with many counts. The J gene is TRBJ2-7, the V gene TRBV2; 10 nucleotides line up with TRBD2. The trim removed 5 bases at V and 4 bases at J, leaving 5 bases unmatched. The V gene's germline CDR1 is SNHLY and CDR2 FYNNEI. There are 14 residues in the CDR3. CDR3 bases: TGTGCCAGCAGTTCCTCTAGCGGGAGTTACGAGCAGTACTTC. Encoded protein: CASSSSSGSYEQYF.

In this sample, this clonotype turned up many times. The gene calls are TRBV30 and TRBJ1-5, with D possibly TRBD1 on 5 matching bases. The V gene's germline CDR1 is GTSNPN and CDR2 SVGIG (reference sequence). This CDR3 is built from 13 residues. The V end lost 2 bases, the J end lost 2 bases, and 7 bases lay between the germline ends. The CDR3 DNA reads TGTGCCTGGAGTCAGGGAGGCAATCAGCCCCAGCATTTT. Residues: CAWSQGGNQPQHF.

The sample holds many counts of this clonotype. The chain uses TRBV7-8 and TRBJ2-3; TRBD2 agrees at 9 bases. The CDR3 totals 16 residues. Germline V lookup: CDR1 SGHVS, CDR2 FQNEAQ. The V and J ends lost 1 base and 4 bases, in that order; junction bases with no gene match: 6. For the CDR3, the DNA is TGTGCCAGCAGCTTAGTCTCTAGCGGGGCCCCAGATACGCAGTATTTT. Its protein product is CASSLVSSGAPDTQYF.

The sample holds many counts of this clonotype. This chain uses TRBV4-1 with TRBJ2-3; 9 bases match TRBD1. The CDR3 loop spans 15 amino acids. The germline CDR1 and CDR2 sequences are MGHRA and YSYEKL. Germline trimming cut 4 bases from V and 4 bases from J; bases unmatched to any gene: 6. The CDR3 bases are TGCGCCAGCAGCCCGGGACAGGGAAGGTCAGATACGCAGTATTTT. Translation: CASSPGQGRSDTQYF.

This clonotype was observed at least ten times. This chain connects TRBV12-3 or TRBV12-4 to TRBJ2-3, with 10 bases identical to TRBD2. The CDR3 loop spans 16 amino acids. Trimming removed 1 base from V and 3 bases from J; junction bases left unmatched: 4. The CDR3 here is CASSLGGAGGTDTQYF. CDR3 in DNA: TGTGCCAGCAGTTTAGGAGGAGCGGGGGGGACAGATACGCAGTATTTT.

Many counts were recorded for this clonotype. This rearrangement joins TRBV28 to TRBJ2-3; D ambiguous. Per the germline V gene, CDR1 is MDHEN and CDR2 is SYDVKM. V gave up 3 bases and J gave up 0 bases, with 10 bases separating them. This CDR3 spans 15 amino acids. As DNA, the CDR3 is TGTGCCAGCAGTTTGTCAAGAGGTAGCACAGATACGCAGTATTTT. Translation: CASSLSRGSTDTQYF.

As for this clonotype: Since a much larger clone is just one base distant, this may be a read error. This chain connects TRBV6-5 to TRBJ1-6, with no clear D. Germline-derived CDR1 and CDR2 are MNHEY and SVGAGI. This CDR3 contains 17 residues. The CDR3 DNA follows: TGTGCCAGCAGTTACTCGATTACGAGCTCCTATAGTTCACCCCTCCACTTT. Translating it yields CASSYSITSSYSSPLHF.

In its sample, this clonotype was seen many times. This chain joins TRBV12-3 or TRBV12-4 and TRBJ2-3, with 11 bases matching TRBD1. The ends lost 1 base at V and 5 bases at J; junction bases unmatched: 2. This CDR3 is built from 15 residues. CDR3 nucleotides: TGTGCCAGCAGTTTAGGGACAGGGGGCGTAGATACGCAGTATTTT. Translating it yields CASSLGTGGVDTQYF.

This clonotype has at least ten counts. The V call is TRBV7-9, the J call TRBJ2-7; 8 nucleotides agree with TRBD2. V was clipped by 3 bases and J by 2 bases; unmatched bases: 6. There are 15 residues in the CDR3. CDR1 is SEHNR and CDR2 is FQNEAQ in the germline V gene (reference sequence). Written as DNA, the CDR3 is TGTGCCAGCAGCTTTACTAGCGGCGGCCCCTACGAGCAGTACTTC. Protein sequence: CASSFTSGGPYEQYF.

In its sample, this clonotype was seen many times. The chain employs TRBV7-9 and TRBJ2-2; TRBD2 matches 13 bases. The CDR3 extends over 17 amino acids. Per germline, CDR1 SEHNR and CDR2 FQNEAQ (reference sequence). With 4 bases clipped from V and 3 bases from J, the junction kept 5 bases outside the gene matches. The CDR3 DNA is TGTGCCAGCAGCTATCCCGGACTAGCGGGAGACACCGGGGAGCTGTTTTTT. Translation: CASSYPGLAGDTGELFF.

At least ten counts were recorded for this clonotype. The rearrangement uses TRBV5-6 and TRBJ2-1, with D tentatively TRBD2 (5 bases). Germline CDR1 SGHDT, CDR2 YYEEEE. CDR3 length: 12 amino acids. The V end was cut by 4 bases, the J end by 10 bases, with 12 bases between. The CDR3 DNA sequence: TGTGCCAGCAGCGCTCTAGCTCGGGAGCAGTTCTTC. Protein product: CASSALAREQFF.

Concerning this clonotype itself: A much bigger clone sits one base away, suggesting this may be a read error. V is TRBV24-1 and J is TRBJ2-1; D gene uncertain. The CDR3 contains 14 residues. Germline CDR1 is KGHDR and CDR2 is SFDVKD. The CDR3 spells CATSDTDVYNEQLF. CDR3 nucleotide sequence: TGTGCCACCAGTGATACGGACGTCTACAATGAGCAGTTATTC.

As regards this clonotype: This may come from a read error, since a much larger clone is one base off. The conserved phenylalanine or tryptophan is not found at the CDR3 terminus, so this likely reflects a read error. The genes are TRBV27 and TRBJ2-3; maybe TRBD2 (5 bases). CDR3 length equals 17 residues. Trimming took off 3 bases at V and 1 base at J, with 17 bases between the two ends. Germline V gene lookup returns CDR1 MNHEY and CDR2 SMNVEV (reference sequence). The DNA of the CDR3 is TGTGCCAGCAGTTTCGTGGCCCAAGACTACGGCACAGATACGCAGTATTCT. Translated, it gives CASSFVAQDYGTDTQYS.

This clonotype was observed a handful of times. Lacking the conserved final phenylalanine or tryptophan, this CDR3 likely reflects a read error. V gene TRBV4-3 combines with J gene TRBJ2-5; possible D gene TRBD1, 6 bases. The germline V and J ends were trimmed by 4 bases and 2 bases, with 8 bases remaining between them. Looked up from germline, CDR1 is LGHNA and CDR2 is YSLEER. This CDR3 is 13 amino acids long. Here the CDR3 reads CASSLDSQETQYY. CDR3 DNA sequence: TGCGCCAGCAGCCTGGACAGTCAAGAGACCCAGTACTAC.

This clonotype was counted many times. This rearrangement joins TRBV20-1 to TRBJ1-6; no firm D call. Per germline, CDR1 DFQATT and CDR2 SNEGSKA (reference sequence). Trimming left V 0 bases short and J 7 bases short, with 16 bases between. This CDR3 has 16 residues. CDR3 DNA sequence: TGCAGTGCTAGAGAGGAAAGCGGATCAGACAATTCACCCCTCCACTTT. Protein: CSAREESGSDNSPLHF.

This clonotype has at least ten counts. The rearrangement links TRBV5-6 to TRBJ2-3; a weak D match, TRBD1 (5 bases). V was shortened by 2 bases and J by 2 bases, with 21 bases between the two germline ends. CDR3 length: 18 amino acids. Germline values: CDR1 SGHDT, CDR2 YYEEEE. CDR3 protein: CASSFGNIGARFTDTQYF. The CDR3 DNA follows: TGTGCCAGCAGCTTTGGGAATATAGGGGCGAGGTTCACAGATACGCAGTATTTT. The whole variable domain, filled in from reference TRBV5-6 and TRBJ2-3, reads DAGVTQSPTHLIKTRGQQVTLRCSPKSGHDTVSWYQQALGQGPQFIFQYYEEEERQRGNFPDRFSGHQFPNYSSELNVNALLLGDSALYLCASSFGNIGARFTDTQYFGPGTRLTVL.

To note about this clonotype: One junction end does not reproduce the germline sequence, and a read error may be involved. The chain has TRBV9 and TRBJ2-5; D is perhaps TRBD1 or TRBD2 (6 bases each). This CDR3 has 15 amino acids. The germline V gene encodes CDR1 SGDLS and CDR2 YYNGEE. Here the CDR3 reads CASSVVPGAQETRYF. The CDR3 coding sequence is TGTGCCAGCAGCGTAGTACCGGGGGCCCAAGAGACCCGGTACTTC.

V and J are TRBV3-1 and TRBJ2-1; no definite D call. Trimming took off 3 bases at V and 5 bases at J, with 17 bases between the two ends. The CDR3 consists of 16 residues. Germline CDR1 LGHDT, CDR2 YNNKEL (reference sequence). CDR3 DNA: TGTGCCAGCAGCCAGTTCAAACCCCCTTCAAACAATGAGCAGTTCTTC. Protein product: CASSQFKPPSNNEQFF.

The table lists this clonotype with many counts. The chain employs TRBV19 and TRBJ2-3; D remains unclear. This CDR3 comprises 13 residues. Trimming took 3 bases from V and 6 from J, leaving 10 bases between them. Looked up from germline, CDR1 is LNHDA and CDR2 is SQIVND (reference sequence). CDR3 residues: CASSIVRADTQYF. In DNA, the CDR3 is TGTGCCAGTAGTATTGTAAGAGCGGATACGCAGTATTTT.

This clonotype was counted many times. This sequence joins TRBV20-1 and TRBJ2-7, with TRBD1 matching over 7 bases. The CDR3 has 15 residues. The V segment lost 1 base and the J segment 0 bases; nucleotides outside the gene matches: 6. Germline V gene lookup returns CDR1 DFQATT and CDR2 SNEGSKA (reference sequence). The CDR3 bases are TGCAGTGCTAGAGGACTACAGGGGTTCTCCTACGAGCAGTACTTC. This encodes CSARGLQGFSYEQYF.

This clonotype was counted at least ten times. This chain connects TRBV4-1 to TRBJ1-1; D may be TRBD1 (5 bases). CDR3 size: 14 residues. Germline loops: CDR1 MGHRA, CDR2 YSYEKL. V was shortened by 3 bases and J by 6 bases, with 14 bases between the two germline ends. For the CDR3, the DNA is TGCGCCAGCAGCCAGGGTGTCAGGGTTCCTGAAGCTTTCTTT. Residues: CASSQGVRVPEAFF.

This clonotype was seen at least ten times. This chain links TRBV2 with TRBJ2-1; D is uncertain. The germline V and J ends were trimmed by 2 bases and 8 bases, with 10 bases remaining between them. CDR1 and CDR2 from the germline V gene are SNHLY and FYNNEI. The length of the CDR3 is 13 residues. CDR3: CASSESGLDEQFF. The CDR3 nucleotides are TGTGCCAGCAGTGAATCCGGGCTCGATGAGCAGTTCTTC.

This clonotype was counted a few times. The rearrangement joins TRBV5-1 to TRBJ2-7; no reliable D call. Germline V lookup: CDR1 SGHRS, CDR2 YFSETQ. The CDR3 sequence is 15 residues long. V was clipped by 2 bases and J by 6 bases, with 18 bases between them. This CDR3 reads CASSFLLPVGSEQYF. The CDR3 nucleotides read TGCGCCAGCAGCTTTCTGCTTCCCGTAGGGTCCGAGCAGTACTTC.